This T cell receptor (beta chain) was profiled in a study of blood T cell repertoires in COVID-19. At the level of the study: From T cells, B-cell-depleted T cells, or PBMCs came the material, which was cDNA or gDNA.

Authors' analysis steps: How many nucleated cells were present was estimated from reference gene primer amplification. TCRdb's copy holds only in-frame clones and misses some; the assay was immunoSEQ multiplex PCR. That table gives V, J and clone size, and the DNA gave D and trimming. The sample shows under 150,000 clones, around 80% of them seen only once. The material sequenced was peripheral blood. The clonotype comes from a man at least 80 years old with acute or convalescent COVID-19.

The CDR3 nucleotides are TGTGCCAGCAGCTCCGGGACTAGCGGGGGGGTGTGGAGAGAGACCCAGTACTTC. Amino acids: CASSSGTSGGVWRETQYF. The rearrangement uses TRBV7-2 and TRBJ2-5, with 16 bases matching TRBD2. With V trimmed by 4 bases and J by 4 bases, 9 bases remained unmatched. The CDR3 covers 18 residues. Germline V gene sequence: CDR1 SGHTA, CDR2 FQGNSA.